Below, one TCR beta chain is given with its context. The target antigen is unknown. The data were taken from a study of T cell responses to AZD1222 COVID-19 vaccine. Study details: Second-dose intervals near 4 or 12 weeks were combined. General study findings and limits: Baseline seropositives among AZD1222 recipients totaled only 5 or 6. The breadth and depth of Spike-specific TCRs increased once two AZD1222 doses had been given. Targeting of unmutated variant regions was reportedly seen in nearly half of spike-specific TCRs.

Repertoires were generated with immunoSEQ multiplex PCR, while TCRdb's copy carries only in-frame clones and drops some. Counted here are some 150,000 clones, approximately 90% occurring once; the ten biggest clones make up around 5.4%. There are 17 residues in the CDR3. The germline V gene encodes CDR1 LGHDT and CDR2 YNNKEL (reference sequence). After removal of 0 bases from V and 10 bases from J, the junction contained 11 bases not matched to a gene. This specimen was peripheral blood, taken on day 0 of AZD1222 vaccination. The chain combines TRBV3-1 (or the pseudogene TRBV3-2) with TRBJ1-6; 8 bases match TRBD1. This clonotype originated in an adult in good health. CDR3 sequence: CASSQERSGGFGSPLHF. In DNA, the CDR3 is TGTGCCAGCAGCCAAGAACGGTCAGGGGGCTTTGGCTCACCCCTCCACTTT.